The 2 T cell receptor beta chains listed next were all sequenced from one sample in a study of T cell changes during pregnancy in multiple sclerosis. TCRdb's copy holds only in-frame clones and misses some; the assay was immunoSEQ multiplex PCR. The data contain fewer than 110,000 clones, 75% to 95% of them singletons. This sample comprised peripheral blood, obtained in the second trimester of pregnancy. Every receptor here comes from a female donor with multiple sclerosis, enrolled in a pregnancy study.

This chain connects TRBV11-3 to TRBJ2-1, with D perhaps TRBD2 (6 bases). CDR1 and CDR2 (germline): SGHNT, YENEEA. The CDR3 is made up of 14 amino acids. The germline V and J ends were trimmed by 1 base and 9 bases, with 13 bases remaining between them. This chain's CDR3 is CASSLGLWEAEQFF. Here the CDR3 DNA reads TGTGCCAGCAGCTTAGGGTTGTGGGAGGCTGAGCAGTTCTTC.

The genes are TRBV29-1 and TRBJ2-5; D may be TRBD1 (6 bases). V lost 6 bases and J lost 4, with 9 bases in between. This CDR3 has 11 amino acids. The germline V gene encodes CDR1 SQVTM and CDR2 ANQGSEA. The CDR3 spells CSVGTPETQYF. In DNA, the CDR3 is TGCAGCGTCGGGACACCAGAGACCCAGTACTTC.